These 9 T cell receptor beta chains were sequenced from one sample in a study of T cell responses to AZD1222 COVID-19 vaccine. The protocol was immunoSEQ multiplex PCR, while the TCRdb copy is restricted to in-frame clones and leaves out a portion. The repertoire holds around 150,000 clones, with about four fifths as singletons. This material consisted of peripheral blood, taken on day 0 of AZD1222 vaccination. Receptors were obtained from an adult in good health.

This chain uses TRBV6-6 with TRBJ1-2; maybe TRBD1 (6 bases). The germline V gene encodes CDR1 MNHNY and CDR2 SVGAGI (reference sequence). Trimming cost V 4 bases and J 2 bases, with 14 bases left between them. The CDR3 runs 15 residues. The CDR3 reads CASSSPVRGNYGYTF. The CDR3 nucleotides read TGTGCCAGCAGTTCTCCCGTTAGGGGGAACTATGGCTACACCTTC.

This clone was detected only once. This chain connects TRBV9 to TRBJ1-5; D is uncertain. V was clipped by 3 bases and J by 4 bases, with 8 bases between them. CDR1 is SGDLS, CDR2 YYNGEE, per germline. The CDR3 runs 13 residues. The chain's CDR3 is CASSEDGNQPQHF. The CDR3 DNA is TGTGCCAGCAGCGAGGATGGTAATCAGCCCCAGCATTTT.

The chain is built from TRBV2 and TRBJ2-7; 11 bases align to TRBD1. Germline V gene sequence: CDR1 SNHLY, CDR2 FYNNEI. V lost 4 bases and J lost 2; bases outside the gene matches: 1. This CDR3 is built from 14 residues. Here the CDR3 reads CASSGTGGAYEQYF. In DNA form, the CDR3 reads TGTGCCAGCAGTGGGACAGGGGGCGCCTACGAGCAGTACTTC.

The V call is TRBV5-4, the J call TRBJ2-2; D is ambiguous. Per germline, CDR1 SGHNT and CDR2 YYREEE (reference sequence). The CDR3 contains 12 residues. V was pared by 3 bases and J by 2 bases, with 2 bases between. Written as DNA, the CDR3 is TGTGCCAGCAGCTCAAACACCGGGGAGCTGTTTTTT. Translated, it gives CASSSNTGELFF.

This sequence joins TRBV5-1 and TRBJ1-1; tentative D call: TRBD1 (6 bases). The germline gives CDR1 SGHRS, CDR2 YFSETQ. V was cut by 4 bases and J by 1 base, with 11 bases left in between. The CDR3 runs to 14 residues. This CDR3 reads CASSAKGENTEAFF. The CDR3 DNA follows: TGCGCCAGCAGCGCAAAGGGGGAGAACACTGAAGCTTTCTTT.

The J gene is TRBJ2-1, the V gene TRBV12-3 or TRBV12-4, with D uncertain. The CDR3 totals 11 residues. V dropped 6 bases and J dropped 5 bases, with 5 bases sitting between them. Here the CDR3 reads CASSQNNEQFF. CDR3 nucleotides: TGTGCCAGCAGCCAGAACAATGAGCAGTTCTTC.

DNA for the CDR3: TGTGCCAGTTCGGATGGACAGATGAACACTGAAGCTTTCTTT. Translating it yields CASSDGQMNTEAFF. V usage is TRBV19 and J usage is TRBJ1-1; the D gene is possibly TRBD1 (6 bases). V dropped 8 bases and J dropped 0 bases, with 13 bases sitting between them. Germline V gene sequence: CDR1 LNHDA, CDR2 SQIVND (reference sequence). This CDR3 is 14 amino acids long. The full variable domain, completed using reference TRBV19 and TRBJ1-1, is DGGITQSPKYLFRKEGQNVTLSCEQNLNHDAMYWYRQDPGQGLRLIYYSQIVNDFQKGDIAEGYSVSREKKESFPLTVTSAQKNPTAFYLCASSDGQMNTEAFFGQGTRLTVV.

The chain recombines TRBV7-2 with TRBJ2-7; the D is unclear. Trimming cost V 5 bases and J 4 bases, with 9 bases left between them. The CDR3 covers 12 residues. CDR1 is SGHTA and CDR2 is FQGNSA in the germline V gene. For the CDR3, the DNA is TGTGCCAGCAGCCAAGGGCTATACGAGCAGTACTTC. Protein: CASSQGLYEQYF.

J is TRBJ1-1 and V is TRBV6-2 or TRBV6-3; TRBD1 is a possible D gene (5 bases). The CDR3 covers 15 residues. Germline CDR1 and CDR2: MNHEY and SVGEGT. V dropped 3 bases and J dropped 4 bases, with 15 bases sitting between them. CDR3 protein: CASSYGGGRTTEAFF. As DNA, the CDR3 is TGTGCCAGCAGTTATGGGGGGGGTAGGACCACTGAAGCTTTCTTT.